Presented here are 19 T cell receptor beta chains from one specimen sequenced in a study of blood T cell repertoires in COVID-19. The protocol was immunoSEQ multiplex PCR, while the TCRdb copy is restricted to in-frame clones and leaves out a portion. Of about 64,000 clones in the sample, under 95% are singletons; the top ten hold around 1.5%. Sequenced sample: peripheral blood. Every receptor here comes from a human donor in a cohort sampled during active COVID-19.

Here the CDR3 DNA reads TGTGCCAGCTCACCTGCTCCAGGGGACTATTGGAACACTGAAGCTTTCTTT. Protein sequence: CASSPAPGDYWNTEAFF. J is TRBJ1-1 and V is TRBV18, with D possibly TRBD1 on 6 matching bases. V gave up 3 bases and J gave up 1 base, with 18 bases separating them. Germline V gene lookup returns CDR1 KGHSH and CDR2 LQKENI. The CDR3 spans 17 residues.

V and J are TRBV19 and TRBJ1-5; 10 nucleotides line up with TRBD1. The V and J ends lost 8 bases and 4 bases, in that order; junction bases with no gene match: 8. This CDR3 has 15 residues. The germline V gene encodes CDR1 LNHDA and CDR2 SQIVND (reference sequence). The CDR3 spells CASLPGQGRNQPQHF. CDR3 DNA sequence: TGTGCCAGTCTGCCGGGACAGGGGAGGAATCAGCCCCAGCATTTT.

This chain joins TRBV24-1 and TRBJ2-3; 9 nucleotides align to TRBD1. The junction had 6 bases not matched to a gene; V was cut back by 4 bases and J by 5 bases. Germline V lookup: CDR1 KGHDR, CDR2 SFDVKD. This CDR3 has 15 residues. CDR3 protein: CATSDRTGVIDTQYF. The CDR3, as DNA: TGTGCCACCAGTGACCGGACAGGGGTGATAGATACGCAGTATTTT.

This chain connects TRBV27 to TRBJ2-2, with 12 bases matching TRBD2. Germline trimming cut 6 bases from V and 6 bases from J; bases unmatched to any gene: 5. The CDR3 has 15 residues. Looked up from germline, CDR1 is MNHEY and CDR2 is SMNVEV (reference sequence). The CDR3 loop is CASSPRLAGAGELFF. The DNA of the CDR3 is TGTGCCAGCAGCCCTAGACTAGCGGGGGCCGGGGAGCTGTTTTTT.

The V call is TRBV19, the J call TRBJ2-6; 7 positions match TRBD1. J gave up 1 base and V 7 bases, and 13 bases lay outside the gene matches. CDR1 LNHDA and CDR2 SQIVND come from the germline V gene (reference sequence). This CDR3 spans 18 amino acids. The CDR3 DNA reads as TGTGCCAGTACCAGCCGGGACAGCACTGTTTCTGGGGCCAACGTCCTGACTTTC. Translation: CASTSRDSTVSGANVLTF.

This clone was seen more than once but under ten times. This rearrangement joins TRBV6-6 to TRBJ2-7; D remains ambiguous. CDR3 length equals 13 residues. CDR1 and CDR2 from the germline V gene are MNHNY and SVGAGI (reference sequence). V was clipped by 10 bases and J by 1 base, with 14 bases between them. The CDR3 DNA reads as TGTGCCACAAAGGAAGGCGGATCCTACGAGCAGTACTTC. Protein sequence: CATKEGGSYEQYF.

The chain links TRBV6-5 to TRBJ2-7; a weak D match, TRBD2 (5 bases). The CDR3 contains 14 residues. CDR1 and CDR2 from the germline V gene are MNHEY and SVGAGI. The V end was cut by 0 bases, the J end by 3 bases, with 9 bases between. This CDR3 is CASSYSARGYEQYF. As DNA, the CDR3 is TGTGCCAGCAGTTACTCCGCCCGGGGCTACGAGCAGTACTTC.

The chain joins TRBV28 to TRBJ2-5; 10 bases align to TRBD1. V lost 5 bases, J lost 2 bases, and 14 bases stayed unmatched. The germline V gene has CDR1 MDHEN and CDR2 SYDVKM. The length of the CDR3 is 18 residues. The CDR3 region is CASSPDRGAALAQETQYF. Here the CDR3 DNA reads TGTGCCAGCAGTCCGGACAGGGGGGCGGCGCTCGCACAAGAGACCCAGTACTTC. The full variable domain, its missing parts supplied by reference TRBV28 and TRBJ2-5, is DVKVTQSSRYLVKRTGEKVFLECVQDMDHENMFWYRQDPGLGLRLIYFSYDVKMKEKGDIPEGYSVSREKKERFSLILESASTNQTSMYLCASSPDRGAALAQETQYFGPGTRLLVL.

The chain links TRBV4-1 to TRBJ2-7; 8 positions match TRBD2. V was clipped by 1 base and J by 2 bases; unmatched bases: 10. CDR3 length: 17 amino acids. Germline CDR1 reads MGHRA; CDR2 reads YSYEKL. The CDR3 sequence: CASSQVDSGLGAYEQYF. The CDR3 DNA sequence: TGCGCCAGCAGCCAAGTCGATTCGGGACTAGGAGCCTACGAGCAGTACTTC.

The chain carries TRBV11-2 and TRBJ2-7; 7 bases are a match to TRBD2. The CDR3 spans 15 residues. CDR1 and CDR2 (germline): SGHAT, FQNNGV. Trimming cost V 5 bases and J 3 bases; bases outside gene matches: 10. CDR3 sequence reads: CASSPSAGLDYEQYF. The CDR3 DNA reads as TGTGCCAGCAGCCCCTCGGCCGGACTAGACTACGAGCAGTACTTC.

This clone appeared a single time. The genes are TRBV5-1 and TRBJ2-1; a weak D match, TRBD1 (5 bases). Trimming took off 4 bases at V and 0 bases at J, with 14 bases between the two ends. The CDR3 covers 16 residues. Germline loops: CDR1 SGHRS, CDR2 YFSETQ. The DNA of the CDR3 is TGCGCCAGCAGCGGGGCGGCGAGAAGCTCCTACAATGAGCAGTTCTTC. The encoded protein is CASSGAARSSYNEQFF.

The genes are TRBV7-3 and TRBJ2-2, with D maybe TRBD2 (5 bases). The V and J ends lost 5 bases and 6 bases respectively, with 13 bases between them. Germline V gives CDR1 SGHTA, CDR2 FQGTGA. The CDR3 is made up of 14 amino acids. The CDR3 DNA reads TGTGCCAGCAGCCCGTCTGGAGGTCCCGGGGAGCTGTTTTTT. Protein product: CASSPSGGPGELFF.

The chain is built from TRBV6-5 and TRBJ2-1; D possibly corresponds to TRBD2 (6 bases). This CDR3 spans 15 amino acids. Trimming removed 6 bases from V and 0 bases from J, with 12 bases in between. The germline V gene has CDR1 MNHEY and CDR2 SVGAGI. The CDR3 is CASRGGWSSYNEQFF. DNA for the CDR3: TGTGCCAGCAGGGGAGGATGGAGCTCCTACAATGAGCAGTTCTTC.

This clone was counted at least ten times. Other DNA sequences in this specimen translate into the identical CDR3. This chain links TRBV25-1 with TRBJ2-1; 7 bases line up with TRBD2. CDR3 length equals 15 residues. Germline CDR1 MGHDK, CDR2 SYGVNS. The junction had 5 bases not matched to a gene; V was cut back by 5 bases and J by 1 base. The CDR3 here is CASSPGGRSYNEQFF. CDR3 sequence (DNA): TGTGCCAGCAGTCCAGGCGGGAGATCCTACAATGAGCAGTTCTTC.

The V and J genes are TRBV5-4 and TRBJ1-2, with 7 bases that match TRBD1. The CDR3 length is 13 residues. Germline V gene lookup returns CDR1 SGHNT and CDR2 YYREEE (reference sequence). The V gene end was trimmed by 4 bases and the J gene end by 5 bases; junction bases not matched to a gene: 5. The CDR3 reads CASSPGQEYGYTF. The CDR3 DNA is TGTGCCAGCAGCCCTGGACAGGAGTATGGCTACACCTTC.

The rearrangement links TRBV14 to TRBJ2-2, with 12 bases lining up with TRBD2. V was clipped by 1 base and J by 5 bases; unmatched bases: 2. The length of the CDR3 is 16 residues. Germline V gene data show CDR1 as SGHDN and CDR2 as FVKESK. This chain's CDR3 is CASSQALAGGTGELFF. The CDR3 DNA reads as TGTGCCAGCAGCCAAGCACTAGCGGGGGGAACCGGGGAGCTGTTTTTT.

In this sample, this clone turned up once. The chain employs TRBV5-1 and TRBJ1-2; TRBD1 agrees at 11 bases. The CDR3 has 15 residues. Germline V gene lookup returns CDR1 SGHRS and CDR2 YFSETQ. J was trimmed by 5 bases and V by 0 bases; bases with no gene match: 3. The CDR3 sequence: CASSLGTGGGYGYTF. In DNA, the CDR3 is TGCGCCAGCAGCTTGGGGACAGGGGGCGGATATGGCTACACCTTC.

V is TRBV27 and J is TRBJ2-7; 8 positions match TRBD1. V shed 4 bases and J 2 bases; nucleotides not matched to a gene: 7. In germline, CDR1 is MNHEY, CDR2 SMNVEV (reference sequence). The CDR3 sequence is 15 residues long. CDR3 amino acids: CASSSRRQGTYEQYF. Written as DNA, the CDR3 is TGTGCCAGCAGTTCCCGACGACAGGGGACCTACGAGCAGTACTTC.

The chain uses TRBV4-3 and TRBJ2-1; 9 bases agree with TRBD2. CDR1 and CDR2 from the germline V gene are LGHNA and YSLEER. The junction had 15 bases not matched to a gene; V was cut back by 4 bases and J by 5 bases. The length of the CDR3 is 18 residues. The CDR3 here is CASSPYGLAGIKDNEQFF. CDR3 DNA: TGCGCCAGCAGCCCCTATGGGCTAGCGGGAATTAAGGACAATGAGCAGTTCTTC.